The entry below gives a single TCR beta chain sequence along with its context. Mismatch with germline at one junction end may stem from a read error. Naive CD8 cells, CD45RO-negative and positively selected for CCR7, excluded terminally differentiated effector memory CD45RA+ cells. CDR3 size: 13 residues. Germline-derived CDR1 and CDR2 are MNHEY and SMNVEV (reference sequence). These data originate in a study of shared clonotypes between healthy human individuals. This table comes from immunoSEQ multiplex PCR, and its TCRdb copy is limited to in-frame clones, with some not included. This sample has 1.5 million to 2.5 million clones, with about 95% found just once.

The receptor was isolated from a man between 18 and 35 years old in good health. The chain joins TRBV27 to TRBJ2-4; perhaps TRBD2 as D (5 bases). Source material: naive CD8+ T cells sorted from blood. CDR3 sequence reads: CASSFASKDIQYF. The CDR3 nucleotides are TGTGCCAGCAGTTTCGCTAGCAAAGACATTCAGTACTTC.